This T cell receptor beta chain was recovered during a study of cytomegalovirus exposure and HLA in healthy donors. 60 Vbeta and 13 Jbeta primers were used in PCR. Clones were read by immunoSEQ multiplex PCR, and TCRdb kept only the in-frame ones, dropping some. Of approximately 120,000 clones in the sample, 60% to 80% were seen once. V was clipped by 1 base and J by 11 bases, with 11 bases between them. CDR1 and CDR2 (germline): SQVTM, ANQGSEA. The CDR3 spans 11 residues. Note on this clone: The antigen remains unidentified.

The study, taken as a whole, reports: Compared with the roughly 700-donor mean, an Asian-associated ancestry cluster reportedly had fewer N-insertions, according to a later analysis. Earlier analysis looked at TCR beta V segments, and most were productive about 87% or about 30% of the time.

The sequence derives from a woman between 45 and 65 years old in good health and CMV-seronegative. The J gene is TRBJ1-1, the V gene TRBV29-1; unclear D gene. The specimen sequenced was PBMCs. CDR3 sequence: CSVEGTPGAFF. The CDR3 bases are TGCAGCGTTGAAGGTACGCCGGGGGCTTTCTTT. Looking up the rest from reference TRBV29-1 and TRBJ1-1 gives the full variable domain: SAVISQKPSRDICQRGTSLTIQCQVDSQVTMMFWYRQQPGQSLTLIATANQGSEATYESGFVIDKFPISRPNLTFSTLTVSNMSPEDSSIYLCSVEGTPGAFFGQGTRLTVV.